These 21 T cell receptor beta chains were all obtained from the same sample, sequenced in a study of blood T cell repertoires in COVID-19. Assay used: immunoSEQ multiplex PCR; TCRdb lists only in-frame clones, some missing. Here the sample spans 120,000 or so clones, approximately 90% being singletons. Sequences were obtained from peripheral blood. The receptor source for this set is a human donor in a cohort sampled during active COVID-19.

The gene calls are TRBV28 and TRBJ2-1; 9 bases agree with TRBD2. This CDR3 is 15 amino acids long. Germline V gene sequence: CDR1 MDHEN, CDR2 SYDVKM. The junction had 9 bases not matched to a gene; V was cut back by 7 bases and J by 5 bases. The chain's CDR3 is CASTLAGVGNNEQFF. In DNA form, the CDR3 reads TGTGCCAGCACCTTAGCGGGAGTAGGAAACAATGAGCAGTTCTTC.

The V gene is TRBV30, the J gene TRBJ1-2; D gene ambiguous. In germline, CDR1 is GTSNPN, CDR2 SVGIG (reference sequence). CDR3 length equals 11 residues. V was pared by 0 bases and J by 4 bases, with 3 bases between. DNA of the CDR3: TGTGCCTGGAGTGTTCTCTATGGCTACACCTTC. Amino acids: CAWSVLYGYTF. Full variable domain (rest looked up from reference TRBV30 and TRBJ1-2): SQTIHQWPATLVQPVGSPLSLECTVEGTSNPNLYWYRQAAGRGLQLLFYSVGIGQISSEVPQNLSASRPQDRQFILSSKKLLLSDSGFYLCAWSVLYGYTFGSGTRLTVV.

V is TRBV30 and J is TRBJ1-2, with a weak D call TRBD1 (5 bases). V lost 4 bases to trimming and J lost 5 bases, with 17 bases between them. This CDR3 region has 14 residues. CDR1 GTSNPN and CDR2 SVGIG come from the germline V gene (reference sequence). CDR3 nucleotide sequence: TGTGCCTGGATAGGACACGAGACCCTATATGGCTACACCTTC. Translating it yields CAWIGHETLYGYTF.

CDR3 DNA: TGTGCCGCCAGGGGTGGCAATCAGCCCCAGCATTTT. Translating gives CAARGGNQPQHF. V usage is TRBV6-6 and J usage is TRBJ1-5; perhaps TRBD1 as D (6 bases). V shed 11 bases and J shed 2 bases, with 10 bases lying between them. Germline CDR1 reads MNHNY; CDR2 reads SVGAGI (reference sequence). This CDR3 has 12 residues.

This clone was seen a single time. This rearrangement joins TRBV10-2 to TRBJ2-5; the D is unclear. The CDR3 runs to 15 residues. The germline CDR1 and CDR2 sequences are WSHSY and SAAADI. Trimming removed 3 bases at V and 4 bases at J, with 15 bases between. CDR3 sequence (DNA): TGCGCCAGCAGTGAATCCGGCAGACTCTCAGAGACCCAGTACTTC. It specifies CASSESGRLSETQYF.

This sequence joins TRBV6-5 and TRBJ2-7; 7 nucleotides align to TRBD1. The CDR3 is 14 residues long. Germline V gene sequence: CDR1 MNHEY, CDR2 SVGAGI. Germline trimming cut 2 bases from V and 3 bases from J; bases unmatched to any gene: 4. The CDR3 DNA sequence: TGTGCCAGCAGTTACCGGGACAGAAACTACGAGCAGTACTTC. Encoded protein: CASSYRDRNYEQYF.

The genes are TRBV9 and TRBJ2-1, with TRBD2 matching over 9 bases. The CDR3 has 15 residues. J lost 4 bases, V lost 0 bases, and 2 bases had no gene match. In germline, CDR1 is SGDLS, CDR2 YYNGEE. As DNA, the CDR3 is TGTGCCAGCAGCGTAGGGACTAGCGCATACAATGAGCAGTTCTTC. Amino acid sequence: CASSVGTSAYNEQFF.

The V call is TRBV19, the J call TRBJ1-2; 7 bases map to TRBD1. V gave up 5 bases and J gave up 3 bases; unmatched junction bases: 3. The CDR3 sequence is 13 residues long. Looked up from germline, CDR1 is LNHDA and CDR2 is SQIVND (reference sequence). The CDR3 reads CASSAGQHYGYTF. Here the CDR3 DNA reads TGTGCCAGTAGTGCGGGACAGCACTATGGCTACACCTTC.

The genes are TRBV6-4 and TRBJ1-1; D gene ambiguous. Trimming removed 1 base from V and 0 bases from J, with 27 bases in between. CDR1 is MRHNA and CDR2 is SNTAGT in the germline V gene. The CDR3 runs 21 residues. The CDR3 loop is CASSDLKEGGTQLHLNTEAFF. Written as DNA, the CDR3 is TGTGCCAGCAGTGACTTGAAAGAGGGTGGTACACAGCTTCATTTGAACACTGAAGCTTTCTTT.

The J gene is TRBJ2-7, the V gene TRBV6-5; the D gene is possibly TRBD1 (5 bases). Germline V gene sequence: CDR1 MNHEY, CDR2 SVGAGI. Trimming removed 8 bases from V and 2 bases from J, with 13 bases in between. The CDR3 is 13 amino acids. The chain's CDR3 is CASARAPTYEQYF. The CDR3 bases are TGTGCCAGCGCCAGGGCTCCGACCTACGAGCAGTACTTC.

The chain combines TRBV10-3 with TRBJ2-5, with unresolved D. The CDR3 is 12 amino acids. Germline CDR1 reads ENHRY; CDR2 reads SYGVKD. The ends were cut back, 1 base at V and 11 bases at J, with 11 bases in the middle. This CDR3 reads CAISEWSQFQYF. CDR3 nucleotide sequence: TGTGCCATCAGTGAGTGGTCACAGTTTCAGTACTTC.

The chain recombines TRBV10-2 with TRBJ2-5; the D gene is possibly TRBD2 (6 bases). CDR1 and CDR2 (germline): WSHSY, SAAADI. V was trimmed by 8 bases and J by 1 base, leaving 8 bases between them. The CDR3 is 12 residues long. The CDR3 region has the DNA TGCGCCAGCCGGGACTCCCAAGAGACCCAGTACTTC. Amino acid sequence: CASRDSQETQYF.

The chain carries TRBV5-4 and TRBJ2-1; perhaps TRBD2 as D (7 bases). The V gene's germline CDR1 is SGHNT and CDR2 YYREEE (reference sequence). This CDR3 contains 15 residues. V lost 1 base and J 8 bases, leaving 16 bases between the germline ends. CDR3: CASSLRTGREDEQFF. The CDR3 DNA reads as TGTGCCAGCAGCTTGCGAACAGGGAGGGAGGATGAGCAGTTCTTC. Using reference TRBV5-4 and TRBJ2-1 for the parts outside the CDR3, the full variable domain is ETGVTQSPTHLIKTRGQQVTLRCSSQSGHNTVSWYQQALGQGPQFIFQYYREEENGRGNFPPRFSGLQFPNYSSELNVNALELDDSALYLCASSLRTGREDEQFFGPGTRLTVL.

The V call is TRBV2, the J call TRBJ2-3; D remains unclear. There are 14 residues in the CDR3. Germline V gene lookup returns CDR1 SNHLY and CDR2 FYNNEI. V gave up 8 bases and J gave up 3 bases, with 15 bases separating them. The CDR3 sequence: CASDFPSVTDTQYF. The CDR3 DNA is TGTGCCAGCGACTTTCCCTCGGTGACAGATACGCAGTATTTT.

V gene TRBV5-6 combines with J gene TRBJ1-2; D call uncertain. Germline V gene sequence: CDR1 SGHDT, CDR2 YYEEEE. This CDR3 spans 13 amino acids. V shed 0 bases and J shed 8 bases, with 11 bases lying between them. CDR3 coding DNA: TGTGCCAGCAGCTTGGCAGGCAGGCAGGGCTACACCTTC. It encodes CASSLAGRQGYTF. The variable domain in full, with the rest retrieved from reference TRBV5-6 and TRBJ1-2, is DAGVTQSPTHLIKTRGQQVTLRCSPKSGHDTVSWYQQALGQGPQFIFQYYEEEERQRGNFPDRFSGHQFPNYSSELNVNALLLGDSALYLCASSLAGRQGYTFGSGTRLTVV.

CDR3 nucleotide sequence: TGTGCCAGCAGCCAATTACTACTAGCGGGGGGCACAGATACGCAGTATTTT. Encoded protein: CASSQLLLAGGTDTQYF. The chain employs TRBV3-1 (or the pseudogene TRBV3-2) and TRBJ2-3; the match to TRBD2 covers 11 bases. Germline loops: CDR1 LGHDT, CDR2 YNNKEL (reference sequence). The CDR3 is 17 residues long. V lost 2 bases, J lost 1 base, and 5 bases stayed unmatched.

The chain employs TRBV28 and TRBJ1-2; D ambiguous. The germline gives CDR1 MDHEN, CDR2 SYDVKM. V was trimmed by 8 bases and J by 3 bases, leaving 10 bases between them. The length of the CDR3 is 12 residues. The CDR3 DNA is TGTGCCAGCCAAGACACCGACTATGGCTACACCTTC. Its translation: CASQDTDYGYTF.

In its sample, this clone was seen a few times. Germline and junction disagree at one end, which may indicate a read error. The chain links TRBV2 to TRBJ2-7; D perhaps matches TRBD2 (6 bases). The CDR3 runs to 16 residues. CDR1 SNHLY and CDR2 FYNNEI come from the germline V gene. CDR3 loop: CASTEHLAGPSYEQYF. CDR3 bases: TGTGCCAGCACTGAACATCTGGCGGGACCCTCCTACGAGCAGTACTTC.

Remarks on this clone: At the DNA level, this CDR3 is encoded by other sequences in the same sample as well. This chain uses TRBV3-1 (or the pseudogene TRBV3-2) with TRBJ2-7, with 13 positions matching TRBD2. The CDR3 totals 17 residues. Germline V lookup: CDR1 LGHDT, CDR2 YNNKEL (reference sequence). Trimming at V came to 4 bases and at J to 0 bases, leaving 6 bases not matched to a gene. CDR3 nucleotide sequence: TGTGCCAGCAGCCCGACGACTAGCGGGAGGAGCTCCTACGAGCAGTACTTC. This translates into CASSPTTSGRSSYEQYF.

The chain has TRBV7-9 and TRBJ2-5; 7 positions match TRBD2. V trimming: 1 base; J trimming: 4 bases; junction bases outside the gene matches: 6. The CDR3 spans 15 residues. Germline V CDR1 and CDR2: SEHNR, FQNEAQ (reference sequence). Here the CDR3 reads CASSLGAGRGETQYF. CDR3 nucleotides: TGTGCCAGCAGCTTAGGAGCGGGGCGAGGAGAGACCCAGTACTTC. Variable domain in full (rest from reference TRBV7-9 and TRBJ2-5): DTGVSQNPRHKITKRGQNVTFRCDPISEHNRLYWYRQTLGQGPEFLTYFQNEAQLEKSRLLSDRFSAERPKGSFSTLEIQRTEQGDSAMYLCASSLGAGRGETQYFGPGTRLLVL.

The gene calls are TRBV25-1 and TRBJ2-7; 9 positions agree with TRBD1. Germline V gives CDR1 MGHDK, CDR2 SYGVNS. V gave up 6 bases and J gave up 1 base; unmatched junction bases: 1. This CDR3 region has 13 residues. The DNA of the CDR3 is TGTGCCAGCAGGACAGGGGGTTCCTACGAGCAGTACTTC. Amino acid sequence: CASRTGGSYEQYF.